This is a list of T cell receptor beta chains from one sample in a study of blood T cell repertoires in COVID-19. TCRdb's table, derived via immunoSEQ multiplex PCR, lists solely in-frame clones and lacks some. The sample carries 75,000 to 85,000 clones, roughly four fifths recorded once. Sequences were obtained from peripheral blood. The source of these receptors is a human donor in a cohort sampled during active COVID-19. CDR3s include the opening cysteine and the closing phenylalanine or tryptophan. The D gene is left open where the match is weak. The size of a clone is reported for some rows only, either as once, few or many, or as a class for expanded clones.

clone size,D gene,V gene,J gene,CDR3 DNA,CDR3 protein
few,-,TRBV5-1,TRBJ1-4,TGCGCCAGCAGCCAGGGGAGGGAGAATGAAAAACTGTTTTTT,CASSQGRENEKLFF
-,-,TRBV6-5,TRBJ2-7,TGTGCCAGCAGTAAGACAGGCCAGTACGAGCAGTACTTC,CASSKTGQYEQYF
-,TRBD1,TRBV5-5,TRBJ1-3,TGTGCCAGCAGCTCGACAGGGATTGGAAACACCATATATTTT,CASSSTGIGNTIYF
-,-,TRBV4-1,TRBJ1-4,TGCGCCAGCAGCCAAGAGGGGGCTGCAACTAATGAAAAACTGTTTTTT,CASSQEGAATNEKLFF
-,-,TRBV6-1,TRBJ2-6,TGTGCCAGCAGTGCGGGGGTCCTCGCTACGTCTGGGGCCAACGTCCTGACTTTC,CASSAGVLATSGANVLTF
-,-,TRBV29-1,TRBJ1-4,TGCAGCGTCGCGGGGAGGGGAAGTGAAAAACTGTTTTTT,CSVAGRGSEKLFF
-,TRBD2,TRBV6-2/TRBV6-3,TRBJ2-5,TGTGCCAGCAGTTATACCGGGACTAGCGGTCGAGAGACCCAGTACTTC,CASSYTGTSGRETQYF
-,-,TRBV11-3,TRBJ1-1,TGTGCCAGCAGCCAAAAGCTGAACACTGAAGCTTTCTTT,CASSQKLNTEAFF
-,TRBD2,TRBV4-2,TRBJ2-7,TGTGCCAGCAGCCGGGGGGGGTACGAGCAGTACTTC,CASSRGGYEQYF
-,TRBD1,TRBV30,TRBJ1-1,TGTGCCTGGAAGACAGGGTCGGGCACTGAAGCTTTCTTT,CAWKTGSGTEAFF
-,-,TRBV1,TRBJ1-1,TGCACCAGCAGCCAACGGGAAGGACGTACTGAAGCTTTCTTT,CTSSQREGRTEAFF
-,-,TRBV7-2,TRBJ1-2,TGTGCCAGCAGCTTCTCAGGGATTTGGTATGGCTACACCTTC,CASSFSGIWYGYTF
few,-,TRBV7-9,TRBJ2-1,TGTGCCAGCAGCTCAGACAGGACGAGCTCCTACAATGAGCAGTTCTTC,CASSSDRTSSYNEQFF
-,-,TRBV15,TRBJ1-5,TGTGCCACCAGCAGAGAAGTGGGAGGACAGCCCCAGCATTTT,CATSREVGGQPQHF
-,TRBD2,TRBV6-6,TRBJ2-2,TGTGCCAGCAGTCTACGGACTAGCTGGGGGACCGGGGAGCTGTTTTTT,CASSLRTSWGTGELFF
-,-,TRBV29-1,TRBJ2-7,TGCAGCGTTTCTACCACGGGCAGGGCGTGGGAGCAGTACTTC,CSVSTTGRAWEQYF
-,TRBD1,TRBV6-5,TRBJ1-2,TGTGCCAGCAGTCGGACAGGGTTTGATGGCTACACCTTC,CASSRTGFDGYTF
-,TRBD2,TRBV10-3,TRBJ2-3,TGTGCCATCAGGTTAGCGGGGGCCAACACAGATACGCAGTATTTT,CAIRLAGANTDTQYF
-,-,TRBV19,TRBJ1-1,TGTGCCACTAAAGGGGAGGCGCGAAACACTGAAGCTTTCTTT,CATKGEARNTEAFF
-,TRBD1,TRBV23-1,TRBJ1-1,TGCGCCAGCAGTCAATCGATAGGGACAGGGATGAACACTGAAGCTTTCTTT,CASSQSIGTGMNTEAFF
-,-,TRBV25-1,TRBJ1-1,TGTGCCAGCACCAAAGCAGGGTCTGGGTCTGAAGCTTTCTTT,CASTKAGSGSEAFF
-,-,TRBV13,TRBJ1-1,TGTGCCAGCAGCCGTACAGGTTTCACTGAAGCTTTCTTT,CASSRTGFTEAFF
-,TRBD1,TRBV6-5,TRBJ1-5,TGTGCCAGCAGACAACCCAGGGGGTATGGTCAGCCCCAGCATTTT,CASRQPRGYGQPQHF
-,TRBD1,TRBV6-5,TRBJ1-3,TGTGCCAGCAGTTACGGGACAGGGAGCTCTGGAAACACCATATATTTT,CASSYGTGSSGNTIYF
few,TRBD1,TRBV25-1,TRBJ1-4,TGTGCCAGCAGCTTCCGACAGGGGGCGAGTGAAAAACTGTTTTTT,CASSFRQGASEKLFF
few,TRBD2,TRBV5-7,TRBJ2-3,TGTGCCAGCAGCTTGGCTAGCGGGGGCACAGATACGCAGTATTTT,CASSLASGGTDTQYF
once,-,TRBV5-1,TRBJ1-1,TGCGCCAGCAGCGAAGGGGGTCGGGCTGAAGCTTTCTTT,CASSEGGRAEAFF
few,TRBD1,TRBV19,TRBJ1-5,TGTGCCAGTAGTACCGGACAGGGGAGTGGGCCCCAGCATTTT,CASSTGQGSGPQHF
-,TRBD1,TRBV9,TRBJ1-4,TGTGCCAGCACCGAAGGACAGGGTAAAAATGAAAAACTGTTTTTT,CASTEGQGKNEKLFF
-,-,TRBV13,TRBJ1-1,TGTGCCAGCAGCCTCCGGGGAGGACCAGCGACGAACACTGAAGCTTTCTTT,CASSLRGGPATNTEAFF
-,-,TRBV7-2,TRBJ2-1,TGTGCCAGCAGCTTGAGGCGGCTAGGGGGAAGCAATGAGCAGTTCTTC,CASSLRRLGGSNEQFF
-,-,TRBV10-3,TRBJ2-2,TGTGCCATCAGTCCAATAAGTCGGAGCACCGGGGAGCTGTTTTTT,CAISPISRSTGELFF
-,-,TRBV6-5,TRBJ2-7,TGTGCCAGCAGTTACGGGTCACAGGGCTACGAGCAGTACTTC,CASSYGSQGYEQYF
-,-,TRBV24-1,TRBJ2-2,TGTGCCACCAGTTTAGGTCAGGGTGCCACCGGGGAGCTGTTTTTT,CATSLGQGATGELFF
-,TRBD1,TRBV6-2/TRBV6-3,TRBJ1-2,TGTGCCAGCAGTACGACAGGGCTCTATGGCTACACCTTC,CASSTTGLYGYTF
-,TRBD2,TRBV7-3,TRBJ2-7,TGTGCCAGCAGCTTAAATAGCGGGGGGGCCTACGAGCAGTACTTC,CASSLNSGGAYEQYF
-,-,TRBV15,TRBJ2-1,TGTGCCACCAGCAGAGATCCCAGTTACAATGAGCAGTTCTTC,CATSRDPSYNEQFF
-,TRBD2,TRBV4-1,TRBJ2-5,TGCGCCAGCAGCCACTCGCGACTAGCGACCGGAAACCAAGAGACCCAGTACTTC,CASSHSRLATGNQETQYF
-,TRBD1,TRBV20-1,TRBJ1-2,TGCAGTGCTAGTGACAGGGGCGGCTATGGCTACACCTTC,CSASDRGGYGYTF
once,TRBD1,TRBV6-6,TRBJ2-2,TGTGCCAGCAGGGGACAGATGAACACCGGGGAGCTGTTTTTT,CASRGQMNTGELFF
once,-,TRBV5-5,TRBJ2-7,TGTGCCAGCAGCTACCGACAGGGACCCGGCGGGAACGAGCAGTACTTC,CASSYRQGPGGNEQYF
-,TRBD1,TRBV2,TRBJ1-1,TGTGCCAGCAGTTTATGGGACAGGTCTGAAGCTTTCTTT,CASSLWDRSEAFF
few,TRBD1,TRBV7-9,TRBJ1-5,TGTGCCAGCAGCTTAGAAGGGGGCCAGCCCCAGCATTTT,CASSLEGGQPQHF
-,-,TRBV5-1,TRBJ2-1,TGCGCCAGCAGCATCTCGGCGGACTACAATGAGCAGTTCTTC,CASSISADYNEQFF
-,-,TRBV5-1,TRBJ1-4,TGCGCCAGCAGCTTGGACAGCATTAATGAAAAACTGTTTTTT,CASSLDSINEKLFF
-,-,TRBV10-1,TRBJ2-5,TGCGCCAGCAGTCGTGGACAGACTCAAGAGACCCAGTACTTC,CASSRGQTQETQYF
-,-,TRBV5-1,TRBJ2-7,TGCGCCAGCAGCTTGTGGCAGAAATCCTACGAGCAGTACTTC,CASSLWQKSYEQYF
-,-,TRBV6-5,TRBJ2-7,TGTGCCAGCAGAGGCCTGGGGCGGCAGTACTTC,CASRGLGRQYF
-,TRBD2,TRBV5-4,TRBJ2-3,TGTGCCAGCAGCTCACTAGCGGGGGGGCGGGAAGATACGCAGTATTTT,CASSSLAGGREDTQYF
-,TRBD2,TRBV4-1,TRBJ2-1,TGCGCCAGCAGCCAGCGACTAGCGGGGGGGCTTCAGTTCAATGAGCAGTTCTTC,CASSQRLAGGLQFNEQFF
-,TRBD2,TRBV3-1/TRBV3-2,TRBJ2-3,TGTGCCAGCAGCCTCACTAGCGGGGGGGCGGCAGATACGCAGTATTTT,CASSLTSGGAADTQYF
-,TRBD1,TRBV5-1,TRBJ2-2,TGCGCCAGCAGCTTCCGCGACAGGGGAAATTTAGGGGAGCTGTTTTTT,CASSFRDRGNLGELFF
once,TRBD1,TRBV13,TRBJ1-6,TGTGCCAGCAGCTCGGACAGGGTAGATAATTCACCCCTCCACTTT,CASSSDRVDNSPLHF
-,-,TRBV3-1/TRBV3-2,TRBJ1-1,TGTGCCAGCAGCCAAAAGGGGGGGAGGCAGGAGAAATTAGAGAACACTGAAGCTTTCTTT,CASSQKGGRQEKLENTEAFF
-,-,TRBV6-5,TRBJ1-1,TGTGCCAGCAGTCTGACTACAGGGTACACTGAAGCTTTCTTT,CASSLTTGYTEAFF
-,-,TRBV29-1,TRBJ2-1,TGCAGCGTTGTCCTGGACAGTTTGGGATACAATGAGCAGTTCTTC,CSVVLDSLGYNEQFF
-,TRBD1,TRBV6-5,TRBJ1-2,TGTGCCAGCAGACTCCGGGACAGGGATATTCTGGCCTTC,CASRLRDRDILAF
-,TRBD2,TRBV5-4,TRBJ2-5,TGTGCCAGCAGCTTGATGGGCGGGGGGGCCTATGAGACCCAGTACTTC,CASSLMGGGAYETQYF
-,TRBD2,TRBV25-1,TRBJ2-1,TGTGCCAGCAGTGAAGGGTCTTTCCGGGAGGATGAGCAGTTCTTC,CASSEGSFREDEQFF